This T cell receptor beta chain emerged from a study of PD-L1 blockade in urothelial cancer. Germline lookup yields CDR1 MRHNA and CDR2 SNTAGT. V was pared by 10 bases and J by 5 bases, with 5 bases of the junction left unmatched. The CDR3 totals 13 residues. Indicated time point: pretreatment peripheral blood. Into every PCR, synthetic TCR analog templates were spiked. Sequenced by immunoSEQ multiplex PCR; TCRdb stores in-frame clones only, minus some. The profile shows about 79,000 clones, approximately 80% of them singletons. This chain links TRBV6-4 with TRBJ2-1, with 10 bases identical to TRBD1. The receptor was derived from a man aged 35 to 55 with urothelial cancer. The specimen was PBMCs, collected around atezolizumab (anti-PD-L1) treatment. The CDR3 DNA reads TGTGCCACCAGGGGACAGGGGAACAATGAGCAGTTCTTC. Translated, it gives CATRGQGNNEQFF.